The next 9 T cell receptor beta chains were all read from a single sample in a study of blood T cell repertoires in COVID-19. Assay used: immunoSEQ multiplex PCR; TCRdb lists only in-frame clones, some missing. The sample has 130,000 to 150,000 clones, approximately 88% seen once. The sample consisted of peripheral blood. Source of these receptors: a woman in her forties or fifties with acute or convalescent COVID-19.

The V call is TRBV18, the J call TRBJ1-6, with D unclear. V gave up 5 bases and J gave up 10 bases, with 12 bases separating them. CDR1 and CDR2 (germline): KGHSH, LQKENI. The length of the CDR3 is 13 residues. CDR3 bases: TGTGCCAGCTCAAAGGATGGGGAGTCACCCCTCCACTTT. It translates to CASSKDGESPLHF.

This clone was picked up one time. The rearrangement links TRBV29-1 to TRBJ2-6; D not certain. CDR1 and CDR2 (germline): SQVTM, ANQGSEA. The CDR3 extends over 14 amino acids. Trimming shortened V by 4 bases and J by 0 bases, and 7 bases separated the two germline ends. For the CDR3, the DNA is TGCAGCGTTGCGTCGGGCTCTGGGGCCAACGTCCTGACTTTC. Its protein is CSVASGSGANVLTF. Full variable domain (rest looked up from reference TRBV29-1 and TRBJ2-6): SAVISQKPSRDICQRGTSLTIQCQVDSQVTMMFWYRQQPGQSLTLIATANQGSEATYESGFVIDKFPISRPNLTFSTLTVSNMSPEDSSIYLCSVASGSGANVLTFGAGSRLTVL.

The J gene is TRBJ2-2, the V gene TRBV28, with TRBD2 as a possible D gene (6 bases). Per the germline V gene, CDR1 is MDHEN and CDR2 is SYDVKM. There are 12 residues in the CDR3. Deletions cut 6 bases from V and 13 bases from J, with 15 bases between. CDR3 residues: CASSPLSGGLFF. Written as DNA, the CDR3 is TGTGCCAGCAGCCCCCTTAGCGGAGGGCTGTTTTTT.

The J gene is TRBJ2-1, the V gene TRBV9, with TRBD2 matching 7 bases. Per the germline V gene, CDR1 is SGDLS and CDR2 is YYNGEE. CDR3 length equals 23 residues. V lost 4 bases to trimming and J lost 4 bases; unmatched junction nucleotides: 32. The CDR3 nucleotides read TGTGCCAGCAGCTTCGCTGACGGACGCCTAGCGGACGGAACCCTCTCTCATTACAATGAGCAGTTCTTC. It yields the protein CASSFADGRLADGTLSHYNEQFF.

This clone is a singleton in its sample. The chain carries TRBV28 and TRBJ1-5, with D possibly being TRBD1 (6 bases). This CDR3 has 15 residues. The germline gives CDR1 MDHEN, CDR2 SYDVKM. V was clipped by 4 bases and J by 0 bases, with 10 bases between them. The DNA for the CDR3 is TGTGCCAGCAGTTCTGGACAGTTTAGCAATCAGCCCCAGCATTTT. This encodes CASSSGQFSNQPQHF. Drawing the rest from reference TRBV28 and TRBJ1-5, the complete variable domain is DVKVTQSSRYLVKRTGEKVFLECVQDMDHENMFWYRQDPGLGLRLIYFSYDVKMKEKGDIPEGYSVSREKKERFSLILESASTNQTSMYLCASSSGQFSNQPQHFGDGTRLSIL.

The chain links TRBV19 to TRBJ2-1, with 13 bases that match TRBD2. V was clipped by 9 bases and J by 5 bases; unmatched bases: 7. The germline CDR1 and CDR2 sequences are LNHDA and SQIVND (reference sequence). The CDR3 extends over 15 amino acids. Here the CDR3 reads CASSGTSGIDNEQFF. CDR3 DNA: TGTGCCAGCTCCGGGACTAGCGGGATCGACAATGAGCAGTTCTTC.

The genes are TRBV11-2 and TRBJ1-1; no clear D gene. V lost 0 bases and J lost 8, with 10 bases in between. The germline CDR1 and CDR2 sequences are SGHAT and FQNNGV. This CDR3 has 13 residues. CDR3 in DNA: TGTGCCAGCAGCTTAGATCAGGTCGCGGAAGCTTTCTTT. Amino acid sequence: CASSLDQVAEAFF.

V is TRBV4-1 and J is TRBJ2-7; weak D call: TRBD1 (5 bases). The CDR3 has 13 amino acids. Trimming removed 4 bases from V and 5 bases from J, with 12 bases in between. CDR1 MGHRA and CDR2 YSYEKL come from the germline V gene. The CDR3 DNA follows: TGCGCCAGCAGCCTCACAGGTTCCCACGAGCAGTACTTC. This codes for CASSLTGSHEQYF.

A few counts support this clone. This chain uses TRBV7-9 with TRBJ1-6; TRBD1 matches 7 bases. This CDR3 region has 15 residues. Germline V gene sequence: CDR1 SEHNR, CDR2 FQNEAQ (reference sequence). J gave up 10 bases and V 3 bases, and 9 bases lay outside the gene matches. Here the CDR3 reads CASSFSNTGDSPLHF. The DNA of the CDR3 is TGTGCCAGCAGCTTCTCAAACACAGGGGACTCACCCCTCCACTTT.